A selection of T cell receptor beta chains follows, all from one sample in a study of neoadjuvant anti-PD-1 for oral cavity cancer. Profiling relied on immunoSEQ multiplex PCR, and the TCRdb table lists in-frame clones only, not all of them. The sample lists 5,500 to 7,000 clones, 45% to 65% occurring once. The sequences come from tumor tissue, collected after nivolumab (anti-PD-1) treatment. All receptors derive from a person between 40 and 85 years old with oral cavity squamous cell carcinoma. CDR3s include the opening cysteine and the closing phenylalanine or tryptophan. The D gene is left open where the match is weak. Clone size appears in some rows only: once, few, many, or a class for an expanded clone.

CDR3nt	CDR3aa	abundance	d_gene	j_gene	v_gene
TGTGCCAGCCGGCCTCTGGGGCGGGAGGATGGCGAGACCCAGTACTTC	CASRPLGREDGETQYF	few	TRBD2	TRBJ2-5	TRBV2
TGTGCCAGCAGCTTTCCCCCGGGACAGTATATTTACTTC	CASSFPPGQYIYF	NA	TRBD1	TRBJ2-5	TRBV7-2
TGTGCCAGCAGTGACCCGACTTCTCCTCTCGGGAACACCGGGGAGCTGTTTTTT	CASSDPTSPLGNTGELFF	NA	NA	TRBJ2-2	TRBV6-1
TGTGCCAGCAGTTTACTGGGGGAAGATACGCAGTATTTT	CASSLLGEDTQYF	NA	NA	TRBJ2-3	TRBV6-5
TGCAGCGCCTGGACAGGGGCAGGGAACACTGAAGCTTTCTTT	CSAWTGAGNTEAFF	NA	TRBD1	TRBJ1-1	TRBV29-1
TGTGCCAGCAGCTTGGCAGGGAACACTGAAGCTTTCTTT	CASSLAGNTEAFF	NA	NA	TRBJ1-1	TRBV5-4
TGCGCCAGCAGCTTGGACAGGGGATCCTACGAGCAGTACTTC	CASSLDRGSYEQYF	NA	TRBD1	TRBJ2-7	TRBV5-1
TGTGCCAGCTCCCCAACTTGGGAGAGCAATCAGCCCCAGCATTTT	CASSPTWESNQPQHF	NA	NA	TRBJ1-5	TRBV18
TGTGCCAGTACTCCCAGGACGGGGGAGGGGTCGGTTTATGGCTACACCTTC	CASTPRTGEGSVYGYTF	few	NA	TRBJ1-2	TRBV19
TGTGCCAGTAGTATAGTGGTAGGGGGACAGGTGCCCTACGAGCAGTACTTC	CASSIVVGGQVPYEQYF	few	TRBD1	TRBJ2-7	TRBV19
TGTGCCAGCAGCTTGGCGGGACAGGGTATAGCTAACTATGGCTACACCTTC	CASSLAGQGIANYGYTF	NA	TRBD1	TRBJ1-2	TRBV5-5
TGTGCCAGCAGCTTTAATAGCGGGGCAATTCAGTATTTT	CASSFNSGAIQYF	NA	TRBD2	TRBJ2-3	TRBV7-9
TGTGCCAGCAGCTTTAGGACAGGGGGCGCCGATGGCTACACCTTC	CASSFRTGGADGYTF	NA	TRBD1	TRBJ1-2	TRBV5-5
TGTGCCAGTAGCCCGACAGGGGGCGTTACTGAAGCTTTCTTT	CASSPTGGVTEAFF	NA	TRBD1	TRBJ1-1	TRBV19
TGTGCCAGTAGCAATGGCAATCAGCCCCAGCATTTT	CASSNGNQPQHF	few	NA	TRBJ1-5	TRBV19
TGTGCCAGCAGTGGAATCAGGGGGCGATCATCTGGAAACACCATATATTTT	CASSGIRGRSSGNTIYF	NA	TRBD1	TRBJ1-3	TRBV6-1
TGTGCCAGCAGCTCAGTGACCTTTTCTAACTATGGCTACACCTTC	CASSSVTFSNYGYTF	NA	NA	TRBJ1-2	TRBV5-5
TGTGCCAGCAGTTTGGTACTAGCGGGAGGGCCCCACGAGCAGTACTTC	CASSLVLAGGPHEQYF	NA	TRBD2	TRBJ2-7	TRBV27
TGTGCCAGCAGCTTTCACAAAGGACGGTATGGCTACACCTTC	CASSFHKGRYGYTF	NA	NA	TRBJ1-2	TRBV11-2
TGTGCCACCCCGCCGGCTAGCGGGAGCTCCTACGAGCAGTACTTC	CATPPASGSSYEQYF	once	TRBD2	TRBJ2-7	TRBV6-5
TGTGCCAGCAGCTTAGGCCAGCGGGGGTTTCCGCAAAAGCAGTTCTTC	CASSLGQRGFPQKQFF	once	TRBD2	TRBJ2-1	TRBV7-2
TGTGCCACCCGACAGGGGACCGGGCAGCCCCAGCATTTT	CATRQGTGQPQHF	few	TRBD1	TRBJ1-5	TRBV6-5
TGTGCCAGCTCCCGGCGGGGCCCCCCCACAGATACGCAGTATTTT	CASSRRGPPTDTQYF	NA	NA	TRBJ2-3	TRBV18
TGTGCCAGCAACGAACAGGGACAAGAGACCCAGTACTTC	CASNEQGQETQYF	NA	NA	TRBJ2-5	TRBV2
TGTGCCAGCTCGCATCCGGGACAGGGCTACGAGCAGTACTTC	CASSHPGQGYEQYF	few	TRBD1	TRBJ2-7	TRBV18
TGTGCCAGCAGCGATAAGGGTTACCGGGACAGGGTACAAGAGACCCAGTACTTC	CASSDKGYRDRVQETQYF	NA	TRBD1	TRBJ2-5	TRBV11-2
TGCGCCAGCAAAGTGGGACAGGGGGTTACGGTAAACACTGAAGCTTTCTTT	CASKVGQGVTVNTEAFF	NA	TRBD1	TRBJ1-1	TRBV5-1
TGCGCCAGCAGACGGGCCGAGGAGACCCAGTACTTC	CASRRAEETQYF	few	NA	TRBJ2-5	TRBV5-1
TGTGCCAGCAGTTCACAGGGGGCTAGCACTGAAGCTTTCTTT	CASSSQGASTEAFF	NA	TRBD1	TRBJ1-1	TRBV6-5
TGTGCCAGCAGGGGAGACGGTTCAACCGGGGAGCTGTTTTTT	CASRGDGSTGELFF	few	NA	TRBJ2-2	TRBV6-1
TGTGCCAGCAGTTTTGGGACTAGCGGGGGGGCCGTACAGTTCTTC	CASSFGTSGGAVQFF	NA	TRBD2	TRBJ2-1	TRBV27
TGTGCCAGCTCACCCCAGGCTCGACTAGCGGTCTACAATGAGCAGTTCTTC	CASSPQARLAVYNEQFF	few	TRBD2	TRBJ2-1	TRBV7-6
TGTGCCAGCAGTGAACCACAGGGAGGTCAGCCCCAGCATTTT	CASSEPQGGQPQHF	NA	NA	TRBJ1-5	TRBV6-1
TGTGCCAGCTCCCCAGGCGGGTCTAAGCAGTACTTC	CASSPGGSKQYF	few	NA	TRBJ2-7	TRBV18
TGCAGCGTTGGGGTGACTGAAGCTTTCTTT	CSVGVTEAFF	NA	NA	TRBJ1-1	TRBV29-1
TGTGCCAGCAGCTTTAAGCGGGGGGGAGGCAATGAGCAGTTCTTC	CASSFKRGGGNEQFF	few	TRBD2	TRBJ2-1	TRBV7-2
TGTGCCAGCAGTCTAGCGGAGTACAATGAGCAGTTCTTC	CASSLAEYNEQFF	NA	TRBD2	TRBJ2-1	TRBV6-4